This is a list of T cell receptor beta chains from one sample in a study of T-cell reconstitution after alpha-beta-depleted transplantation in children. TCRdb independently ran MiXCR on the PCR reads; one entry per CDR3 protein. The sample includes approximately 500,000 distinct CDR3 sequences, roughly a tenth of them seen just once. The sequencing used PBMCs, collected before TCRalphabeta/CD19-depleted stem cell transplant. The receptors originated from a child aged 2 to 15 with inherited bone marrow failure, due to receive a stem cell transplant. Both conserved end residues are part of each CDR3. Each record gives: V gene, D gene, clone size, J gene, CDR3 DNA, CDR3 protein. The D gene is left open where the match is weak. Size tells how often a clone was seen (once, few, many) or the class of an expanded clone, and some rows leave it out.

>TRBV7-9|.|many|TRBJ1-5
TGTGCCAGCAGTTTGACAAATCAGCCCCAGCATTTT
CASSLTNQPQHF
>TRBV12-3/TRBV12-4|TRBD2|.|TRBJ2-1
TGTGCCAGCAGTTGGACTAGCGGGACCCTCGGGGAGCAGTTCTTC
CASSWTSGTLGEQFF
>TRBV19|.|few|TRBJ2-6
TGTGCCACCCGAAGGGGGGGGGCCAACGTCCTGACTTTC
CATRRGGANVLTF
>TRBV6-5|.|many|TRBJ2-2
TGTGCCAGCAGTTACCTCTCAGCTACCACCGGGGAGCTGTTTTTT
CASSYLSATTGELFF
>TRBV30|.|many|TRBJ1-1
TGTGCCTGGAGTGTGACAGCTGAAGCTTTCTTT
CAWSVTAEAFF
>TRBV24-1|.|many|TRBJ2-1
TGTGCCACCAGTGATTTCGGGGGTGGGGATGAGCAGTTCTTC
CATSDFGGGDEQFF
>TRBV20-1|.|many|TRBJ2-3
TGCAGTGCTAGCGGTGGGGGAGATACGCAGTATTTT
CSASGGGDTQYF
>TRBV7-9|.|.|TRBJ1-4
TGTGCCAGCAGCTTAGGGCAGCCCGAAAAACTGTTTTTT
CASSLGQPEKLFF
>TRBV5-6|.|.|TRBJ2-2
TGTGCCAGCAGCTTCGGGGCCTCCTCCACCGGGGAGCTGTTTTTT
CASSFGASSTGELFF
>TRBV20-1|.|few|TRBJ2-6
TGCTGTGCTAGTGGGGGCGACAGCTTCTCTGGGGCCAACGTCCTGACTTTC
CCASGGDSFSGANVLTF
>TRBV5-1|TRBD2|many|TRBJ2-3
TGCGCCAGCAGCTTTGACAGGACTAGCGGGATTTTGGATACGCAGTATTTT
CASSFDRTSGILDTQYF
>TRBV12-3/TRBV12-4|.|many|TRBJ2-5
TGTGCCAGCAGTTTAGCAGGGCTCGGGGAGACCCAGTACTTC
CASSLAGLGETQYF
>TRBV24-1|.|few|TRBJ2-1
TGTGCCACCAGTGATTTATCTAGCGTCTACAATGAGCAGTTCTTC
CATSDLSSVYNEQFF
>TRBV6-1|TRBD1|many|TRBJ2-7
TGTGCCAGCATCGGGACAGGGAGCTCCTACGAGCAGTACTTC
CASIGTGSSYEQYF
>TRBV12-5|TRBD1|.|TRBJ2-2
TGTGCTAGTGGTTTGATATACAGGGGCACCGGGGAGCTGTTTTTT
CASGLIYRGTGELFF
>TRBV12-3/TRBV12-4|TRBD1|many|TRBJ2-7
TGTGCCAGCAGTCCAGGGACAGGCGAGCAGTACTTC
CASSPGTGEQYF
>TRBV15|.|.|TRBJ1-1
TGTGCCACCAACTGGGGGGGGAACACTGAAGCTTTCTTT
CATNWGGNTEAFF
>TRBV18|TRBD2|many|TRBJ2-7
TGTGCCAGCTCACCAGATAGCGGGAACTACGAGCAGTACTTC
CASSPDSGNYEQYF
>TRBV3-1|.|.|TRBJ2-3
TGTGCCACCAGCCAAGATATGGGGGATCTGCCCACAGATACGCAGTATTTT
CATSQDMGDLPTDTQYF
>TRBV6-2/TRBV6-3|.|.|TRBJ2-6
TGTGCCAGCAGTTACGGGCGGGCGTTTGGTGGGGCCAACGTCCTGACTTTC
CASSYGRAFGGANVLTF
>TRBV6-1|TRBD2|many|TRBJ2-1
TGTGCCAGCAGTCCCCTAGCGGGGGAGTACAATGAGCAGTTCTTC
CASSPLAGEYNEQFF
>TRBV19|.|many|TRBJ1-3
TGTGCCAGTAGTGCCGTCCTAAACACCATATATTTT
CASSAVLNTIYF
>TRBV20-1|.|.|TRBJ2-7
TGCAGTGCTAGCCCCCCTATAGGGGATTACTACGAGCAGTACTTC
CSASPPIGDYYEQYF
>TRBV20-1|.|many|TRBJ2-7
TGCAGTGCTAGAGATGTGGAGGACGCGATCTCCAGCGAGCAGTACTTC
CSARDVEDAISSEQYF
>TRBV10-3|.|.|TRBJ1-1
TGTGCCATCAGTGAATACGGGGGGAACACTGAAGCTTTCTTT
CAISEYGGNTEAFF
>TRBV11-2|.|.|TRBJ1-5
TGTGCCAGCAGCTTTATGGGGGCTCCTAATCAGCCCCAGCATTTT
CASSFMGAPNQPQHF
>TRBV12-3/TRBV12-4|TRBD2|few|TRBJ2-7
TGTGCCTGCTGTTTACGGACTAGCGGGAGCCCGGGGCCCTACGAGCAGTACTTC
CACCLRTSGSPGPYEQYF
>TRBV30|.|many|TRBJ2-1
TGTGCCTGGAGCGAGACATTAAACAATGAGCAGTTCTTC
CAWSETLNNEQFF
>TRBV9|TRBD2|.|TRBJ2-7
TGTGCCAGCAGCGTAAGCGCTGCGGGAGGGTTGGAGCAGTACTTC
CASSVSAAGGLEQYF
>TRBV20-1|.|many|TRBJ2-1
TGCAGTGCTAGGGCCACCCACATAAAAGAGCAGTTCTTC
CSARATHIKEQFF
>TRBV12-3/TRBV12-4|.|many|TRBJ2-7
TGTGCCACAAACCGGGGCGGTGGCTACGAGCAGTACTTC
CATNRGGGYEQYF
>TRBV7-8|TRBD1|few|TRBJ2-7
TGTGCCAGCAGCTTAAGGGACAGGGCGGGGGAGCAGTACTTC
CASSLRDRAGEQYF
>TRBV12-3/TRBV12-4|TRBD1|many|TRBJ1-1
TGTGCCAGCAGTTTACTCCACAGGGGTTCCACTGAAGCTTTCTTT
CASSLLHRGSTEAFF
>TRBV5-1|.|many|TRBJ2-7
TGCGCCAGCAGTTTGATGGCTGTCGACGAGCAGTACTTC
CASSLMAVDEQYF
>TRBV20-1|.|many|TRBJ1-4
TGCAGTGCTTCACGGGAAAAACTGTTTTTT
CSASREKLFF
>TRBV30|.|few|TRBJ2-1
TGTGCCTGGAGGAAACCCGGCTCCTACAATGAGCAGTTCTTC
CAWRKPGSYNEQFF
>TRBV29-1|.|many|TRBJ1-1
TGCAGCGTTCTCCTACCTGGCACTGAAGCTTTCTTT
CSVLLPGTEAFF
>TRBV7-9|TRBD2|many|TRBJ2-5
TGTGCCAGCAGCTTACCCGTCCGCGGGAGAGAGACCCAGTACTTC
CASSLPVRGRETQYF
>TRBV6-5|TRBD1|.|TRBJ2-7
TGTGCCAGCAGCCGGGACAGTCAGGACGAGCAGTACTTC
CASSRDSQDEQYF
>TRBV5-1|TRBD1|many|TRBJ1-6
TGCGCCAGCAGCACGGGACAGGGAGGATCACCCCTCCACTTT
CASSTGQGGSPLHF
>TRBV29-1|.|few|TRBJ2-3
TGCAGCGTTGAATCTAGGGGCTTCACAGATACGCAGTATTTT
CSVESRGFTDTQYF
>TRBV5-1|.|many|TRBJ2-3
TGCGCCAGCAGCCTACTCATAGGAACTAGCACAGATACGCAGTATTTT
CASSLLIGTSTDTQYF
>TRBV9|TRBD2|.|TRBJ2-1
TGTGCCAGCAGCGTAGCGAAGGGAGGGCCCGGGAATGAGCAGTTCTTC
CASSVAKGGPGNEQFF
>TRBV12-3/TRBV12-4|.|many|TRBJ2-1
TGTGCCAGCAGTTTATGGCAGTACAATGAGCAGTTCTTC
CASSLWQYNEQFF
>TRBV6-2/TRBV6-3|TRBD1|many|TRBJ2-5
TGTGCCAGCAGCCCCCGGGCGACAGGGCTTCAAGAGACCCAGTACTTC
CASSPRATGLQETQYF